The 9 T cell receptor beta chains below all came from one sample that was sequenced in a study of cytomegalovirus exposure and HLA in healthy donors. Amplification used 60 Vbeta primers and 13 Jbeta primers. Profiled with immunoSEQ multiplex PCR; TCRdb holds only in-frame clones, not every one. The sample table includes about 51,000 clones. The sample comprised PBMCs. The receptors stem from a man aged 35-49 years in good health and CMV-seropositive.

The genes are TRBV6-1 and TRBJ2-1, with TRBD2 matching over 13 bases. The CDR3 runs 19 residues. Unmatched junction bases numbered 16, after V lost 4 bases and J lost 7 bases. The germline gives CDR1 MNHNS, CDR2 SASEGT. This CDR3 reads CASSAGFWTSGRFGNEQFF. The CDR3 region has the DNA TGTGCCAGCAGTGCGGGTTTTTGGACTAGCGGGAGATTCGGGAATGAGCAGTTCTTC.

The chain couples TRBV27 to TRBJ2-7, with 8 bases fitting TRBD1. Per the germline V gene, CDR1 is MNHEY and CDR2 is SMNVEV (reference sequence). V was clipped by 3 bases and J by 5 bases; unmatched bases: 3. The CDR3 sequence is 13 residues long. The CDR3 protein is CASSLRTGNEQYF. DNA for the CDR3: TGTGCCAGCAGTTTGCGGACAGGGAACGAGCAGTACTTC.

The chain uses TRBV19 and TRBJ2-2; no reliable D call. From germline, CDR1 is LNHDA and CDR2 SQIVND (reference sequence). CDR3 length: 14 residues. V lost 0 bases and J lost 4, with 6 bases in between. CDR3 sequence: CASSIDGSTGELFF. The DNA for the CDR3 is TGTGCCAGTAGTATAGATGGTAGCACCGGGGAGCTGTTTTTT. Together with reference TRBV19 and TRBJ2-2, the CDR3 gives the full variable domain: DGGITQSPKYLFRKEGQNVTLSCEQNLNHDAMYWYRQDPGQGLRLIYYSQIVNDFQKGDIAEGYSVSREKKESFPLTVTSAQKNPTAFYLCASSIDGSTGELFFGEGSRLTVL.

This chain connects TRBV30 to TRBJ2-3; the D gene is possibly TRBD2 (6 bases). Trimming pared 4 bases from V and 12 bases from J, leaving 11 bases between. Germline CDR1 reads GTSNPN; CDR2 reads SVGIG (reference sequence). The CDR3 spans 10 residues. CDR3 protein: CAWKSGGQYF. The CDR3, as DNA: TGTGCCTGGAAATCCGGGGGACAGTATTTT.

The chain links TRBV9 to TRBJ2-2; unclear D gene. V was cut by 6 bases and J by 3 bases, with 12 bases left in between. The length of the CDR3 is 14 residues. Germline V gene data show CDR1 as SGDLS and CDR2 as YYNGEE. CDR3: CASKTSVYTGELFF. CDR3 coding DNA: TGTGCCAGCAAGACTTCCGTTTACACCGGGGAGCTGTTTTTT.

The rearrangement joins TRBV7-3 to TRBJ1-1; D gene ambiguous. CDR3 size: 14 residues. CDR1 SGHTA and CDR2 FQGTGA come from the germline V gene. The germline V and J ends were trimmed by 6 bases and 0 bases, with 11 bases remaining between them. This CDR3 is CASRSTDLNTEAFF. Written as DNA, the CDR3 is TGTGCCAGCAGGTCTACAGATTTGAACACTGAAGCTTTCTTT.

This chain connects TRBV4-3 to TRBJ1-4; the D gene is possibly TRBD1 (6 bases). Germline V gives CDR1 LGHNA, CDR2 YSLEER. The CDR3 consists of 17 residues. V lost 8 bases and J lost 6, with 25 bases in between. CDR3 sequence: CASSPWIVAGADEKLFF. CDR3 nucleotide sequence: TGCGCCAGCTCTCCGTGGATAGTGGCAGGGGCGGATGAAAAACTGTTTTTT.

The J gene is TRBJ2-4, the V gene TRBV4-3, with TRBD1 matching 7 bases. The germline V gene has CDR1 LGHNA and CDR2 YSLEER. The trim removed 4 bases at V and 10 bases at J, leaving 7 bases unmatched. The CDR3 consists of 13 residues. The chain's CDR3 is CASSPGQVGIQYF. The CDR3 region has the DNA TGCGCCAGCAGCCCCGGACAGGTGGGGATTCAGTACTTC.

The chain is built from TRBV28 and TRBJ1-2; 7 bases line up with TRBD1. The CDR3 runs to 13 residues. Germline V gene sequence: CDR1 MDHEN, CDR2 SYDVKM. V was pared by 7 bases and J by 4 bases, with 6 bases of the junction left unmatched. CDR3 protein: CASKKAGGYGYTF. CDR3 bases: TGTGCCAGCAAAAAGGCAGGGGGCTATGGCTACACCTTC.